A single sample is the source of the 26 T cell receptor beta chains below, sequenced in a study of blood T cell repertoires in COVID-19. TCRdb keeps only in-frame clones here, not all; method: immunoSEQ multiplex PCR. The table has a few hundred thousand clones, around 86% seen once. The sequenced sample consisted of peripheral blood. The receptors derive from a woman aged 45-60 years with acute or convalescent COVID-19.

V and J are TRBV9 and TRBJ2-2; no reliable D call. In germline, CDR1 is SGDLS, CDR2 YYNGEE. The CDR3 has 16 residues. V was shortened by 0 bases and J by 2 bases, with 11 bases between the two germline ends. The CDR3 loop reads CASSVGGSINTGELFF. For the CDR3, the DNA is TGTGCCAGCAGCGTAGGAGGTTCGATTAACACCGGGGAGCTGTTTTTT.

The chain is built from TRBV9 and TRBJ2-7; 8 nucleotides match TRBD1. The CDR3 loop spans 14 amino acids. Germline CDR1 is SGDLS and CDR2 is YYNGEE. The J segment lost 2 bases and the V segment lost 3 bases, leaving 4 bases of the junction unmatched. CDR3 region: CASSDDRGAYEQYF. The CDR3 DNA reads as TGTGCCAGCAGCGACGACAGGGGAGCCTACGAGCAGTACTTC.

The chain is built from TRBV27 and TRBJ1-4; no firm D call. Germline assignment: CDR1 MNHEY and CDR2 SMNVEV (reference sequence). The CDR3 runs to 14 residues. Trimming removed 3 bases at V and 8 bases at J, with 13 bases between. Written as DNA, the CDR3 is TGTGCCAGCAGTTTCGGCGGGTTCGGGGAAAAACTGTTTTTT. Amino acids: CASSFGGFGEKLFF.

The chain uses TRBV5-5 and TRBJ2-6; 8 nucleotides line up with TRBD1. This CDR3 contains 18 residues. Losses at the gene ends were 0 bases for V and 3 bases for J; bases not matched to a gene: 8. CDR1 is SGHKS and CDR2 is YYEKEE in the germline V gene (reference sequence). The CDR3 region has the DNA TGTGCCAGCAGCTTGGCCCGGCAGGGGGCGCTTGGGGCCAACGTCCTGACTTTC. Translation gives CASSLARQGALGANVLTF.

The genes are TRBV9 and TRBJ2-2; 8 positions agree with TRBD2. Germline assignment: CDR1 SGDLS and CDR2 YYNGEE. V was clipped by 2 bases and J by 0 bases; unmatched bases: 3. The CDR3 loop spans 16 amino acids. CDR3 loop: CASSVVTSANTGELFF. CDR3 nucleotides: TGTGCCAGCAGCGTTGTGACTAGCGCGAACACCGGGGAGCTGTTTTTT.

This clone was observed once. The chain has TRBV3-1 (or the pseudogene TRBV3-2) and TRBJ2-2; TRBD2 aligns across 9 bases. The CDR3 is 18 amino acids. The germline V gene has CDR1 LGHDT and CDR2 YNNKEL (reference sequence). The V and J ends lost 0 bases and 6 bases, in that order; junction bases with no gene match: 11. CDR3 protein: CASSQDLVAGGAPGELFF. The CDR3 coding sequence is TGTGCCAGCAGCCAAGATCTTGTGGCGGGAGGGGCACCCGGGGAGCTGTTTTTT.

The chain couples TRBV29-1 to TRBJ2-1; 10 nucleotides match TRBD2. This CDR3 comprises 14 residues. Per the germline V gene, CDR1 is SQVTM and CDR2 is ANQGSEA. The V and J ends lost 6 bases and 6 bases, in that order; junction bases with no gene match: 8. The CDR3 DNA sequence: TGCAGCGTCAACGGACTAGCGGAACGCAATGAGCAGTTCTTC. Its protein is CSVNGLAERNEQFF.

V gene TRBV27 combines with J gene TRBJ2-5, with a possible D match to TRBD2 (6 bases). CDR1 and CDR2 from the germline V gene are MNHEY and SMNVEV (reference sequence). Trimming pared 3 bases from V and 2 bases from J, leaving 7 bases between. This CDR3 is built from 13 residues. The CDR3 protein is CASSFREQETQYF. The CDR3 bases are TGTGCCAGCAGTTTTCGGGAGCAAGAGACCCAGTACTTC.

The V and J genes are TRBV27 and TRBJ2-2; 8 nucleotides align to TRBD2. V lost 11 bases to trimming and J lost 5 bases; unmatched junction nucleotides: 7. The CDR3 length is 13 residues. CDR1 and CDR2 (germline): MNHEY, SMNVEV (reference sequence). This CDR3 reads CADPSGFTGELFF. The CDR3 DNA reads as TGTGCCGATCCTAGCGGGTTTACCGGGGAGCTGTTTTTT.

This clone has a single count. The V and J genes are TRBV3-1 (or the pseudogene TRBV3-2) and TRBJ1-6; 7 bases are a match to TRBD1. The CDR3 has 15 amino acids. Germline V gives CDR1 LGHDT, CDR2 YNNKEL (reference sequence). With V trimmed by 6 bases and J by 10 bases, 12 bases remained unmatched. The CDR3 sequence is CASRLGDSTRSPLHF. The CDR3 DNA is TGTGCCAGCAGACTAGGGGACAGCACTCGGTCACCCCTCCACTTT.

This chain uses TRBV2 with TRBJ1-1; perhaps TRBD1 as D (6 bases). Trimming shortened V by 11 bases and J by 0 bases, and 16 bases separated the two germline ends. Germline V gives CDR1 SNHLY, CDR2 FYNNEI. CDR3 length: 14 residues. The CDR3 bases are TGTGCCGACAGTGGGGGCACCTTGAACACTGAAGCTTTCTTT. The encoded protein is CADSGGTLNTEAFF. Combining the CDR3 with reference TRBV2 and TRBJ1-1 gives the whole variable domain EPEVTQTPSHQVTQMGQEVILRCVPISNHLYFYWYRQILGQKVEFLVSFYNNEISEKSEIFDDQFSVERPDGSNFTLKIRSTKLEDSAMYFCADSGGTLNTEAFFGQGTRLTVV.

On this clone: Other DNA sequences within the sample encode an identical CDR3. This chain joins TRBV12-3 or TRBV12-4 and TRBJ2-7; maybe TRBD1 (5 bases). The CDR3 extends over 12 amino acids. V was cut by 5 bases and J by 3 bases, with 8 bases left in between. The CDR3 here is CASSRDSYEQYF. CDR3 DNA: TGTGCCAGCAGTCGTGACAGCTACGAGCAGTACTTC.

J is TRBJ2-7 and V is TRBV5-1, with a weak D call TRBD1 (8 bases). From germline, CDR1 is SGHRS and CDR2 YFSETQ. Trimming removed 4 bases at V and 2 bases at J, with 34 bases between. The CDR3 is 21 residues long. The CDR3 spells CASSHRLNWTGSGLPTYEQYF. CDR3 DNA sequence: TGCGCCAGCAGCCACCGACTAAACTGGACAGGGTCGGGACTACCGACCTACGAGCAGTACTTC. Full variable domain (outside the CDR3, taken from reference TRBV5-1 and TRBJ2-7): KAGVTQTPRYLIKTRGQQVTLSCSPISGHRSVSWYQQTPGQGLQFLFEYFSETQRNKGNFPGRFSGRQFSNSRSEMNVSTLELGDSALYLCASSHRLNWTGSGLPTYEQYFGPGTRLTVT.

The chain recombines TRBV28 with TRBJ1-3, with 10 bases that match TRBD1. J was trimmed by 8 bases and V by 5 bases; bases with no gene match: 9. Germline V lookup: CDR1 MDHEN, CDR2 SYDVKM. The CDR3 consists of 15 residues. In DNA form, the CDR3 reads TGTGCCAGCAGTCCCACGGACAGGGGGGTAGACACCATATATTTT. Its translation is CASSPTDRGVDTIYF.

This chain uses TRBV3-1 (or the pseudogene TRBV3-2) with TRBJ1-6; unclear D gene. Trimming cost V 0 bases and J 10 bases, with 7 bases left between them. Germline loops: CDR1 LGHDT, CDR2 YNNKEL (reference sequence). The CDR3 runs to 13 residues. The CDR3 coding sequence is TGTGCCAGCAGCCAAGAGCGGGTCTCACCCCTCCACTTT. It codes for CASSQERVSPLHF.

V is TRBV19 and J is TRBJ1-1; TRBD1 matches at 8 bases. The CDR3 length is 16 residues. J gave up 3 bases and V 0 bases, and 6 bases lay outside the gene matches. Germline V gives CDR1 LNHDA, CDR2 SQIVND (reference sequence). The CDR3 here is CASSIDQDRGHTEAFF. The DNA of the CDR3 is TGTGCCAGTAGTATAGATCAAGACAGGGGTCACACTGAAGCTTTCTTT.

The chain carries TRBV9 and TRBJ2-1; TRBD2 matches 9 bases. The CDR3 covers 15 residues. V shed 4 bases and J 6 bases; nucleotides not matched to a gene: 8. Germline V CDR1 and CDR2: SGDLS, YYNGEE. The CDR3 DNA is TGTGCCAGCAGCCCAATAGCGGGAGTAATCAATGAGCAGTTCTTC. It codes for CASSPIAGVINEQFF. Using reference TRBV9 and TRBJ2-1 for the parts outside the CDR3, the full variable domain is DSGVTQTPKHLITATGQRVTLRCSPRSGDLSVYWYQQSLDQGLQFLIQYYNGEERAKGNILERFSAQQFPDLHSELNLSSLELGDSALYFCASSPIAGVINEQFFGPGTRLTVL.

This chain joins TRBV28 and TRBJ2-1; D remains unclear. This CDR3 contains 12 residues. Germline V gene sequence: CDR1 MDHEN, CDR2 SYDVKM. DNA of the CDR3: TGTGGAGCCTCCGAGGATAACAATGAGCAGTTCTTC. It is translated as CGASEDNNEQFF.

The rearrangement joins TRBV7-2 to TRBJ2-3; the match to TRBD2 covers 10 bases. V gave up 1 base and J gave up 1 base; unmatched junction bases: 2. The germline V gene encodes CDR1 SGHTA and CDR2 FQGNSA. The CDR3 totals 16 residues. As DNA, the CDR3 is TGTGCCAGCAGCTTAGTGAGCGGGAGGGGCACAGATACGCAGTATTTT. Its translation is CASSLVSGRGTDTQYF.

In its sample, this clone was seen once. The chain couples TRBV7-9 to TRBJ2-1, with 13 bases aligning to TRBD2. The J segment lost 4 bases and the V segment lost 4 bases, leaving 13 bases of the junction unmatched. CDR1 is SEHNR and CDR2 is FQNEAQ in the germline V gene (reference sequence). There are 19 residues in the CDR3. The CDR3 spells CASSSGRGLAGVTYNEQFF. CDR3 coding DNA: TGTGCCAGCAGCTCGGGGAGAGGACTAGCGGGAGTGACGTACAATGAGCAGTTCTTC.

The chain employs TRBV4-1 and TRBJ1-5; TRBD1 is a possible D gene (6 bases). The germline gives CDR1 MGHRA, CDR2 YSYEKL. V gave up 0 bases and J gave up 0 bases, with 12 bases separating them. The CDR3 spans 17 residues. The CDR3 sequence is CASSQDGMGASNQPQHF. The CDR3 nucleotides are TGCGCCAGCAGCCAAGATGGAATGGGGGCTAGCAATCAGCCCCAGCATTTT.

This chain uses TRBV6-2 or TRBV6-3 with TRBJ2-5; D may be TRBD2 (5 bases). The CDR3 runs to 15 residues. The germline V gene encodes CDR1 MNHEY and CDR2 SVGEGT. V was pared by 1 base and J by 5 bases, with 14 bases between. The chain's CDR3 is CASSYYSTGWETQYF. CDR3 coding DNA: TGTGCCAGCAGTTACTACTCGACGGGGTGGGAGACCCAGTACTTC.

The CDR3 is CASTGFSYEQYF. Here the CDR3 DNA reads TGTGCCAGCACAGGGTTCTCCTACGAGCAGTACTTC. V gene TRBV28 combines with J gene TRBJ2-7, with D tentatively TRBD1 (5 bases). With 7 bases removed from V and 0 bases from J, the gap between germline ends came to 7 bases. Germline lookup yields CDR1 MDHEN and CDR2 SYDVKM. There are 12 residues in the CDR3.

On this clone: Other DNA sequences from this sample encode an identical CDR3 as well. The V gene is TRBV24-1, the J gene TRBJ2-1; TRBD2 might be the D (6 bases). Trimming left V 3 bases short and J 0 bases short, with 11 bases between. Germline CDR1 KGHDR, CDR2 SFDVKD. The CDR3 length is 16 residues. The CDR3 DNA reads TGTGCCACCAGTGATAGTAGCGGCAGCTCCTACAATGAGCAGTTCTTC. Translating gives CATSDSSGSSYNEQFF.

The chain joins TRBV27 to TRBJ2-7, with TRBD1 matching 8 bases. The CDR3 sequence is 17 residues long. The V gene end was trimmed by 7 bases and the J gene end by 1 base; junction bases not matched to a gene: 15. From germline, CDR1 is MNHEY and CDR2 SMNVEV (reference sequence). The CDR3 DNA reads TGTGCCAGCACCCTTACAGCCCAGGGACAGGAATCCTACGAGCAGTACTTC. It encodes CASTLTAQGQESYEQYF.

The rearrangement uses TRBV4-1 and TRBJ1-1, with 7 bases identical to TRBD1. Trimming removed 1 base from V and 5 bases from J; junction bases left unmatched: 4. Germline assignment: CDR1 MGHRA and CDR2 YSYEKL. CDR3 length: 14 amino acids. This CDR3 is CASSQGQGETEAFF. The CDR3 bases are TGCGCCAGCAGCCAAGGACAGGGAGAAACTGAAGCTTTCTTT.